This is a list of T cell receptor beta chains from one sample in a study of patients and donors after allogeneic stem cell transplantation. TCRdb independently ran MiXCR on the RT-PCR reads; one entry per CDR3 protein. Of hundreds of thousands of distinct CDR3 sequences listed, 35% to 45% were seen once; the top ten hold approximately 10%. Sequencing was done on a sample of blood, either unsorted or a sorted T cell fraction (not recorded which). These receptors originate from a human donor who was either an allogeneic HSCT recipient or a stem cell or donor lymphocyte infusion donor (not recorded which). It is not recorded whose cells these are; they may come from a transplant donor. Both conserved end residues are part of each CDR3. A D gene is named only where the DNA matches it firmly. Clone size is stated in some rows and not others, as once, few, many or a class when expanded.

clone size	J gene	D gene	V gene	CDR3 protein	CDR3 DNA
.	TRBJ1-2	TRBD1	TRBV28	CASRKPGRTGGYGYTF	TGTGCCAGCAGGAAGCCGGGCCGGACAGGGGGCTATGGCTACACCTTC
.	TRBJ1-2	.	TRBV20-1	CSARDMGQYPLYGYTF	TGCAGTGCTAGAGATATGGGGCAATACCCCCTCTATGGCTACACCTTC
.	TRBJ2-7	.	TRBV9	CASSVGGTDSYEQYF	TGTGCCAGCAGCGTAGGAGGGACCGACTCCTACGAGCAGTACTTC
.	TRBJ1-4	.	TRBV4-2	CASSQSAQPNEKLFF	TGTGCCAGCAGCCAATCGGCGCAGCCTAATGAAAAACTGTTTTTT
.	TRBJ2-5	.	TRBV10-3	CAITTELGGTQYF	TGTGCCATCACCACCGAGCTGGGGGGGACCCAGTACTTC
few	TRBJ1-1	TRBD1	TRBV29-1	CSVNRGGLTEAFF	TGCAGCGTGAACAGGGGGGGACTCACTGAAGCTTTCTTT
few	TRBJ1-5	TRBD1	TRBV19	CASTAIGQGVPNQPQHF	TGTGCCAGTACCGCCATCGGACAGGGGGTGCCCAATCAGCCCCAGCATTTT
.	TRBJ1-5	.	TRBV27	CASSWGLGNQPQHF	TGTGCCAGCAGCTGGGGTCTGGGCAATCAGCCCCAGCATTTT
few	TRBJ1-1	.	TRBV5-1	CASSLEYGGTAEAFF	TGCGCCAGCAGCTTGGAGTATGGGGGAACGGCTGAAGCTTTCTTT
few	TRBJ1-1	.	TRBV7-2	CASSFGKVREAFF	TGTGCCAGCAGCTTTGGTAAAGTCCGTGAAGCTTTCTTT
few	TRBJ1-2	.	TRBV9	CASSQTRYGYTF	TGTGCCAGCAGTCAGACACGGTATGGCTACACCTTC
once	TRBJ2-5	.	TRBV24-1	CATSDTSGAQETQYF	TGTGCCACCAGTGATACGTCGGGAGCTCAAGAGACCCAGTACTTC
few	TRBJ2-4	TRBD1	TRBV20-1	CSARKQGVGFAKNIQYF	TGCAGTGCTAGGAAGCAGGGGGTAGGCTTTGCCAAAAACATTCAGTACTTC
once	TRBJ2-7	.	TRBV10-3	CAITRGTSAYEQYF	TGTGCCATCACCCGGGGGACGTCAGCCTACGAGCAGTACTTC
.	TRBJ2-3	.	TRBV2	CASRLGSPDTQYF	TGTGCCAGCAGGCTAGGGTCCCCGGATACGCAGTATTTT
.	TRBJ1-2	TRBD1	TRBV29-1	CSATGGSYGYTF	TGCAGCGCGACAGGGGGAAGCTATGGCTACACCTTC
.	TRBJ1-5	TRBD1	TRBV27	CASSVRQGYAQPQHF	TGTGCCAGCAGTGTCAGACAGGGTTACGCTCAGCCCCAGCATTTT
.	TRBJ1-2	TRBD1	TRBV5-1	CASSSYDRGRDGYTF	TGCGCCAGCAGCTCCTACGACAGGGGGCGTGATGGCTACACCTTC
.	TRBJ1-1	.	TRBV20-1	CSASEGQGFTEAFF	TGCAGTGCTAGTGAGGGTCAGGGATTCACTGAAGCTTTCTTT
few	TRBJ2-7	.	TRBV15	CATSRGNRGGYEQYF	TGTGCCACCAGCAGAGGTAACAGGGGAGGATACGAGCAGTACTTC
few	TRBJ1-1	.	TRBV28	CASSFLGTEAFF	TGTGCCAGCAGTTTTCTAGGCACTGAAGCTTTCTTT
.	TRBJ1-2	.	TRBV9	CASSVGAEWTDGYTF	TGTGCCAGCAGCGTAGGGGCGGAGTGGACAGATGGCTACACCTTC
.	TRBJ2-1	TRBD2	TRBV6-6	CAITTSGGAKFF	TGTGCCATTACTACTAGCGGGGGGGCCAAGTTCTTC
.	TRBJ2-7	TRBD1	TRBV27	CASSLDGQGAGEQYF	TGTGCCAGCAGTTTAGACGGACAGGGGGCAGGGGAGCAGTACTTC
.	TRBJ2-5	.	TRBV5-1	CASSLILPSQETQYF	TGCGCCAGCAGCTTGATCCTCCCGTCCCAAGAGACCCAGTACTTC
.	TRBJ2-3	.	TRBV20-1	CSASGSPGSQDTQYF	TGCAGTGCGAGTGGGTCCCCGGGATCCCAAGATACGCAGTATTTT
.	TRBJ1-1	.	TRBV6-1	CASRGEWATEAFF	TGTGCCAGCAGGGGGGAATGGGCCACTGAAGCTTTCTTT
few	TRBJ2-1	TRBD2	TRBV10-3	CAISRMGGTDEQFF	TGTGCCATCTCCCGGATGGGGGGGACCGATGAGCAGTTCTTC
.	TRBJ2-7	.	TRBV27	CASRFFVGGNYEQYF	TGTGCCAGCAGATTCTTCGTAGGGGGAAACTACGAGCAGTACTTC
.	TRBJ2-3	TRBD2	TRBV10-3	CAISGGTSGGQSTDTQYF	TGTGCCATCAGTGGCGGGACTAGCGGGGGGCAATCCACAGATACGCAGTATTTT
.	TRBJ1-6	.	TRBV5-1	CASSSIPGQTNSPLHF	TGCGCCAGCAGCTCAATCCCCGGACAGACTAATTCACCCCTCCACTTT
.	TRBJ1-5	.	TRBV12-3/TRBV12-4	CASRRGDSSNQPQHF	TGTGCCAGCAGAAGAGGTGACAGTAGCAATCAGCCCCAGCATTTT
.	TRBJ2-1	TRBD2	TRBV20-1	CSLRGSGGYNEQFF	TGCAGCCTTAGAGGTAGCGGGGGGTACAATGAGCAGTTCTTC
few	TRBJ2-7	.	TRBV20-1	CSARGTRTGYSHEQYF	TGCAGTGCTAGAGGGACTAGGACAGGGTATTCCCACGAGCAGTACTTC
.	TRBJ1-1	.	TRBV7-9	CASSLEEGYTEAFF	TGTGCCAGCAGCTTAGAGGAGGGATACACTGAAGCTTTCTTT
.	TRBJ2-3	.	TRBV5-1	CASSLAPAPGDTQYF	TGCGCCAGCAGCTTGGCTCCAGCGCCGGGAGATACGCAGTATTTT
few	TRBJ1-1	.	TRBV30	CAWWKTTNTEAFF	TGTGCCTGGTGGAAAACTACGAACACTGAAGCTTTCTTT
.	TRBJ1-4	TRBD1	TRBV20-1	CSARVQGGEKLFF	TGCAGTGCTAGAGTACAGGGGGGCGAAAAACTGTTTTTT
.	TRBJ2-7	TRBD1	TRBV18	CASSPPAGTGSAYEQYF	TGTGCCAGCTCACCACCGGCTGGGACAGGGAGCGCCTACGAGCAGTACTTC
few	TRBJ1-2	.	TRBV24-1	CATSDGGIGYTF	TGTGCCACCAGTGATGGTGGCATTGGCTACACCTTC
few	TRBJ1-6	.	TRBV5-5	CASSLDWGSWSPLHF	TGTGCCAGCAGCTTGGATTGGGGCAGCTGGTCACCCCTCCACTTT
few	TRBJ1-2	.	TRBV20-1	CSARIPAGVHYGYTF	TGCAGTGCTAGAATCCCAGCAGGGGTCCACTATGGCTACACCTTC
.	TRBJ2-7	.	TRBV5-1	CASSSGRSYEQYF	TGCGCCAGCAGCTCGGGACGGTCCTACGAGCAGTACTTC
few	TRBJ1-3	TRBD1	TRBV20-1	CSALRGPTGNTIYF	TGCAGTGCTCTTAGGGGGCCCACTGGAAACACCATATATTTT
.	TRBJ2-3	.	TRBV20-1	CSARGRGTDTQYF	TGCAGTGCTAGGGGGCGGGGCACAGATACGCAGTATTTT
.	TRBJ2-7	TRBD1	TRBV20-1	CSAQQGRGEQYF	TGCAGTGCCCAACAGGGGCGAGGGGAGCAGTACTTC
.	TRBJ2-1	.	TRBV7-9	CASSFKGNEQFF	TGTGCCAGCAGCTTTAAAGGTAATGAGCAGTTCTTC
.	TRBJ1-1	.	TRBV5-1	CASSSRGVMNTEAFF	TGCGCCAGCAGCTCCCGGGGGGTCATGAACACTGAAGCTTTCTTT
.	TRBJ1-1	.	TRBV5-4	CASSRKVGTEAFF	TGTGCCAGCAGCCGCAAAGTTGGCACTGAAGCTTTCTTT
few	TRBJ1-2	.	TRBV5-1	CASSFLIDYGYTF	TGCGCCAGCAGCTTTTTGATAGATTATGGCTACACCTTC
.	TRBJ2-4	TRBD1	TRBV18	CASSHRGTKNIQYF	TGTGCCAGCTCGCACAGGGGAACCAAAAACATTCAGTACTTC
few	TRBJ2-2	.	TRBV20-1	CSARATGTGELFF	TGCAGTGCTAGAGCGACAGGCACCGGGGAGCTGTTTTTT
.	TRBJ1-3	TRBD1	TRBV20-1	CSARGTVGNTIYF	TGCAGTGCTAGGGGGACAGTTGGAAACACCATATATTTT
.	TRBJ2-3	.	TRBV5-1	CASSSKGTDTQYF	TGCGCCAGCAGCTCCAAGGGCACAGATACGCAGTATTTT
few	TRBJ1-4	.	TRBV7-6	CASRAGTDSEKLFF	TGTGCCAGCAGGGCCGGGACGGACAGTGAAAAACTGTTTTTT
few	TRBJ1-1	.	TRBV4-1	CASSQGPLTTEAFF	TGCGCCAGCAGCCAGGGACCCCTTACCACTGAAGCTTTCTTT
.	TRBJ1-1	TRBD1	TRBV18	CASSQTGDTEAFF	TGTGCCAGCTCTCAGACAGGGGACACTGAAGCTTTCTTT
.	TRBJ2-1	TRBD2	TRBV7-3	CASSLAGEIYNEQFF	TGTGCCAGCAGCTTAGCGGGAGAAATCTACAATGAGCAGTTCTTC
.	TRBJ1-1	.	TRBV5-5	CASSLGPWGTEAFF	TGTGCCAGCAGCTTGGGCCCCTGGGGTACTGAAGCTTTCTTT